This T cell receptor (beta chain) was recorded in a study of cytomegalovirus exposure and HLA in healthy donors. From the 120-subject validation cohort, which was separate from the roughly 700-subject first cohort, the donors were drawn. CDR3 length equals 17 residues. The germline V gene encodes CDR1 SNHLY and CDR2 FYNNEI. V was trimmed by 6 bases and J by 0 bases, leaving 15 bases between them. General observations from the study: The majority of TCR sequences were rare, yet some public TCRs appeared in many donors. The tendency of first-cohort TCR clusters to co-occur in the 130 or so validation repertoires was identified by a subsequent analysis. Investigators reported 150 to 200 TCR beta chains as tied to cytomegalovirus.

This clone was seen a handful of times. Its antigen is not known. Profiled with immunoSEQ multiplex PCR; TCRdb holds only in-frame clones, not every one. The table has about 98,000 clones, more than 75% seen once. This sequence joins TRBV2 and TRBJ2-6; weak D call: TRBD1 (5 bases). The sample taken for sequencing was PBMCs. The clonotype was recovered from a man aged 18-30 years in good health and CMV-seropositive. The CDR3 coding sequence is TGTGCCAGCAGCCAGGGTCCCCGCAGCTCTGGGGCCAACGTCCTGACTTTC. Its protein product is CASSQGPRSSGANVLTF.